This T cell receptor (beta chain) was identified in a study of shared clonotypes between healthy human individuals. Looking at the study overall: Donors had three CD4 naive, three CD4 memory, two CD8 naive and one CD8 memory plate apiece.

Points from the study as a whole: The study's rarefaction showed incomplete sorted-subset sequencing despite large depth.

The assay was immunoSEQ multiplex PCR, and TCRdb's table has in-frame clones only and misses some. Found here are some 2 million clones, 90% to 95% of them singletons; the top ten hold approximately 0.13%. As to this clone: Its specificity is unknown.

The clonotype originates from a man younger than 35 in good health. Sequencing used naive CD4+ T cells sorted from blood. Stated subset: CD45RA+ positively selected.

CDR3 sequence (DNA): TGTGCCAGCAGCCCGGCGGGACAGTCCTTCCATGGCTACACCTTC. It encodes CASSPAGQSFHGYTF. This rearrangement joins TRBV28 to TRBJ1-2; 7 nucleotides line up with TRBD1. The germline CDR1 and CDR2 sequences are MDHEN and SYDVKM. This CDR3 contains 15 residues. Unmatched junction bases numbered 13, after V lost 6 bases and J lost 6 bases.